This T cell receptor (beta chain) stems from a study of PD-1 blockade in mismatch repair-deficient tumors (TCRdb year 2017). Regarding the study in general: Between September 2013 and September 2016, more than 75 consecutive patients with 11 to 13 mismatch repair-deficient cancer types, all previously treated and progressing, were enrolled in the trial. Tumor-associated T cell clones in the peripheral blood of patients responding to PD-1 blockade were tracked using deep sequencing of TCR CDR3 regions.

This clone was seen a handful of times. There is no known antigen for this receptor. Base-call qualities are not available, and no considerably larger clone is one nucleotide away. For every enrolled patient, mismatch repair deficiency was confirmed by either polymerase chain reaction or immunohistochemistry. TCR sequencing was performed for a few patients who responded to pembrolizumab therapy. The phase II trial prospectively evaluated PD-1 blockade with pembrolizumab in advanced mismatch repair-deficient cancers, independent of tissue of origin. Peripheral blood T cell samples were serially collected before and at multiple times after PD-1 blockade was started. Blood sampling times were reported as weeks after the first pembrolizumab dose. Library creation used the immunoSEQ multiplex PCR assay. TCRdb retrieved this table from immuneACCESS and kept in-frame rearrangements only. Not all clones are present; in checked studies, unresolved V genes account for under half, and no reason is known for the remainder. The sample data list some 19,000 clones, and around 80% of these were observed just once. The ten largest clones represent 1.4% of the sample.

Study-level results and caveats: Clones residing in the tumor, which were often undetectable in blood before treatment, expanded quickly after pembrolizumab and then contracted, generally before radiologic responses.

Unmatched junction bases come to 6, with V trimmed by 5 bases and J by 7 bases. The CDR3 goes from the cysteine to the phenylalanine over 14 residues. The DNA shown is the 42-base CDR3, in frame from base 1. From a lookup of the germline V gene (reference sequence), CDR1 and CDR2 are MNHEY and SMNVEV. Material: PBMCs, obtained 52 weeks after starting pembrolizumab. Recombination joined TRBV27 with TRBJ2-7, with 12 bases aligning to TRBD2. The TCR comes from an adult with mismatch repair-deficient cancer. The DNA sequence is given as TGTGCCAGCAGTCTAGCGGGAGGGCCGAGTGAGCAGTACTTC. This translates into CASSLAGGPSEQYF.